What follows are 5 T cell receptor beta chains derived from one specimen sequenced in a study of blood T cells in healthy people across ages. The use of a sample-barcoded 5' primer and a J-beta primer mix characterized a second PCR of about 7 to 12 cycles. TCRdb reanalysed the 5' RACE reads using MiXCR and keeps one entry per CDR3 protein. The sample lists 1.5 million to 2 million distinct CDR3 sequences, about 49% occurring once. Specimen: blood. These receptors were taken from a woman in her 40s in good health.

This clonotype was found a few times. This chain links TRBV7-9 with TRBJ1-2; D call uncertain. Looked up from germline, CDR1 is SEHNR and CDR2 is FQNEAQ (reference sequence). V was cut by 2 bases and J by 3 bases, with 7 bases left in between. The CDR3 extends over 13 amino acids. The CDR3 loop is CASSLPGHYGYTF. DNA for the CDR3: TGTGCCAGCAGCTTACCCGGACACTATGGCTACACCTTC.

This clonotype was found a few times. The gene calls are TRBV29-1 and TRBJ2-5; D is possibly TRBD1 or TRBD2 (6 bases each). CDR3 length: 12 amino acids. The ends were cut back, 4 bases at V and 10 bases at J, with 16 bases in the middle. Germline CDR1 SQVTM, CDR2 ANQGSEA. Here the CDR3 reads CSVAAGVGGQYF. The CDR3 coding sequence is TGCAGCGTTGCGGCAGGGGTCGGGGGCCAGTACTTC.

The rearrangement joins TRBV6-6 to TRBJ1-1; 9 nucleotides agree with TRBD1. The germline gives CDR1 MNHNY, CDR2 SVGAGI (reference sequence). The trim removed 4 bases at V and 10 bases at J, leaving 13 bases unmatched. This CDR3 is 15 amino acids long. Here the CDR3 reads CASSFPGDRAGRAFF. CDR3 coding DNA: TGTGCCAGCAGTTTCCCGGGGGACAGGGCAGGGAGAGCTTTCTTT.

Regarding this clonotype: At one of its ends the junction is not consistent with the germline gene, which may arise from a read error. This chain connects TRBV7-7 to TRBJ2-5; D might be TRBD1 (5 bases). CDR3 length: 14 amino acids. CDR1 and CDR2 (germline): SSHAT, FNYEAQ (reference sequence). In nucleotides, the CDR3 is TGTGCTAGCAGCTTCAGGGATTCCAGAGAGACCCAGTACTTC. Translation: CASSFRDSRETQYF.

This clonotype occurred once. For the CDR3, the DNA is TGTGCCAGCAGCCCAGCGGGTAGCGGCTCCTACGAGCAGTACTTC. Its protein product is CASSPAGSGSYEQYF. V gene TRBV4-2 combines with J gene TRBJ2-7; tentative D call: TRBD2 (6 bases). CDR3 length: 15 amino acids. Germline V gene lookup returns CDR1 LGHNA and CDR2 YNFKEQ. V lost 4 bases and J lost 0, with 13 bases in between.